Listed here are 8 T cell receptor beta chains from one sample, sequenced in a study of blood T cell repertoires in COVID-19. Only in-frame clones appear in the TCRdb table, and some are missing; sequencing was by immunoSEQ multiplex PCR. Altogether under 200,000 clones are present, about 80% being singletons, with the ten largest covering around 15%. Sequences were obtained from peripheral blood. These receptors came from a man between 25 and 39 years old with active or convalescent COVID-19.

The chain has TRBV5-4 and TRBJ2-4, with D maybe TRBD1 (6 bases). The length of the CDR3 is 14 residues. CDR1 SGHNT and CDR2 YYREEE come from the germline V gene (reference sequence). V was shortened by 0 bases and J by 9 bases, with 13 bases between the two germline ends. CDR3 in DNA: TGTGCCAGCAGCTTGGAACAGGGTCTAGGCATTCAGTACTTC. Protein sequence: CASSLEQGLGIQYF. The whole variable domain, filled in from reference TRBV5-4 and TRBJ2-4, reads ETGVTQSPTHLIKTRGQQVTLRCSSQSGHNTVSWYQQALGQGPQFIFQYYREEENGRGNFPPRFSGLQFPNYSSELNVNALELDDSALYLCASSLEQGLGIQYFGAGTRLSVL.

V is TRBV18 and J is TRBJ1-2; D call uncertain. CDR1 is KGHSH, CDR2 LQKENI, per germline. With 6 bases removed from V and 2 bases from J, the gap between germline ends came to 10 bases. The CDR3 has 13 residues. The CDR3 sequence is CASSGSPNYGYTF. The CDR3 bases are TGTGCCAGCTCCGGGTCCCCCAACTATGGCTACACCTTC. The full variable domain, completed using reference TRBV18 and TRBJ1-2, is NAGVMQNPRHLVRRRGQEARLRCSPMKGHSHVYWYRQLPEEGLKFMVYLQKENIIDESGMPKERFSAEFPKEGPSILRIQQVVRGDSAAYFCASSGSPNYGYTFGSGTRLTVV.

The J gene is TRBJ2-7, the V gene TRBV28; 8 bases match TRBD1. The CDR3 has 15 residues. Germline CDR1 and CDR2: MDHEN and SYDVKM. Trimming took 4 bases from V and 5 from J; bases not matched to a gene: 10. CDR3 nucleotide sequence: TGTGCCAGCAGTTCGACGGACAGGGAATCCCACGAGCAGTACGTC. This encodes CASSSTDRESHEQYV.

This rearrangement joins TRBV5-1 to TRBJ1-1; tentatively, D is TRBD1 (6 bases). The CDR3 has 16 residues. The V and J ends lost 7 bases and 4 bases respectively, with 23 bases between them. Germline CDR1 reads SGHRS; CDR2 reads YFSETQ. CDR3 sequence: CASAGGGGALGTEAFF. The CDR3 coding sequence is TGCGCCAGCGCTGGGGGCGGGGGGGCCCTGGGCACTGAAGCTTTCTTT.

V gene TRBV6-6 combines with J gene TRBJ1-2; 7 bases fit TRBD1. The germline V gene encodes CDR1 MNHNY and CDR2 SVGAGI (reference sequence). J lost 7 bases, V lost 2 bases, and 10 bases had no gene match. The CDR3 totals 15 residues. CDR3: CASSYSDRALGGYTF. The DNA of the CDR3 is TGTGCCAGCAGTTACAGCGACAGGGCCCTGGGTGGCTACACCTTC.

This chain joins TRBV7-9 and TRBJ1-2; no clear D. The CDR3 consists of 15 residues. Trimming took off 1 base at V and 8 bases at J, with 17 bases between the two ends. Germline lookup yields CDR1 SEHNR and CDR2 FQNEAQ (reference sequence). CDR3: CASSLEVGVEDGYTF. The CDR3 DNA sequence: TGTGCCAGCAGCTTAGAGGTCGGGGTGGAGGACGGCTACACCTTC. Combining the CDR3 with reference TRBV7-9 and TRBJ1-2 gives the whole variable domain DTGVSQNPRHKITKRGQNVTFRCDPISEHNRLYWYRQTLGQGPEFLTYFQNEAQLEKSRLLSDRFSAERPKGSFSTLEIQRTEQGDSAMYLCASSLEVGVEDGYTFGSGTRLTVV.

The chain couples TRBV19 to TRBJ1-6, with D hard to call. V lost 5 bases to trimming and J lost 7 bases, with 9 bases between them. Germline lookup yields CDR1 LNHDA and CDR2 SQIVND (reference sequence). The CDR3 runs 13 residues. The CDR3 is CASSERANSPLHF. In nucleotides, the CDR3 is TGTGCCAGTAGTGAGAGGGCGAATTCACCCCTCCACTTT.

The chain couples TRBV6-5 to TRBJ1-4, with TRBD1 identical over 9 bases. V lost 2 bases to trimming and J lost 8 bases; unmatched junction nucleotides: 6. This CDR3 contains 15 residues. Germline V CDR1 and CDR2: MNHEY, SVGAGI. The CDR3 loop is CASSYGQGTREKLFF. CDR3 DNA: TGTGCCAGCAGTTACGGACAGGGGACGAGAGAAAAACTGTTTTTT.